This TCR beta chain was recorded in a study of blood T cell repertoires in COVID-19. In the original analysis: Researchers report that nucleated cell counts were estimated from reference gene primer amplification. Measured with immunoSEQ multiplex PCR; TCRdb has only the in-frame clones, and not every one. V, J and clone size were drawn from that table, and D and trimming were deduced from the DNA. The sample lists fewer than 350,000 clones; approximately 80% were seen once. The CDR3 extends over 14 amino acids. CDR1 and CDR2 from the germline V gene are SEHNR and FQNEAQ (reference sequence). V gave up 8 bases and J gave up 0 bases; unmatched junction bases: 6.

The sequenced material came from peripheral blood. The rearrangement uses TRBV7-9 and TRBJ1-1; 7 bases agree with TRBD1. The sequence came from a woman aged 60-75 years with active or convalescent COVID-19. DNA for the CDR3: TGTGCCAGCGAACTACAGGGGATGAACACTGAAGCTTTCTTT. Residues: CASELQGMNTEAFF.